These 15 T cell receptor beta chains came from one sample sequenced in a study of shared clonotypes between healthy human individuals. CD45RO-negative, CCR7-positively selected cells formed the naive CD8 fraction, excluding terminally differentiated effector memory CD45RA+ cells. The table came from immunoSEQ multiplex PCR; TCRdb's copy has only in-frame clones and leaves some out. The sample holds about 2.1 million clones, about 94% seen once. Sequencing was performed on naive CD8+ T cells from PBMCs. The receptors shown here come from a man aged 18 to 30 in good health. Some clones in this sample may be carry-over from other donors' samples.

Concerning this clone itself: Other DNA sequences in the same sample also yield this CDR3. The CDR3 reads CASSVGGGPNQPQHF. In nucleotides, the CDR3 is TGTGCCAGCAGCGTAGGCGGGGGGCCCAATCAGCCCCAGCATTTT. V is TRBV9 and J is TRBJ1-5; D is perhaps TRBD1 (6 bases). CDR1 SGDLS and CDR2 YYNGEE come from the germline V gene. Trimming left V 0 bases short and J 3 bases short, with 10 bases between. This CDR3 is 15 amino acids long.

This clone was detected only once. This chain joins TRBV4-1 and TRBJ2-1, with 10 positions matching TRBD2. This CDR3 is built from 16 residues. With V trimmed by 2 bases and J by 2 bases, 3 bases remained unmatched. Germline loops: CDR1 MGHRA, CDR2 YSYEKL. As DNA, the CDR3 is TGCGCCAGCAGCCAATCACTAGCGGGAACCTACAATGAGCAGTTCTTC. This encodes CASSQSLAGTYNEQFF.

In nucleotides, the CDR3 is TGTGCCAGCAGCTTAACGGCAGACAGGACTCGGAGCCGAGAGCAGTACTTC. It translates to CASSLTADRTRSREQYF. This chain links TRBV7-9 with TRBJ2-7, with D perhaps TRBD1 (6 bases). Germline V gives CDR1 SEHNR, CDR2 FQNEAQ (reference sequence). This CDR3 contains 17 residues. V dropped 2 bases and J dropped 7 bases, with 24 bases sitting between them.

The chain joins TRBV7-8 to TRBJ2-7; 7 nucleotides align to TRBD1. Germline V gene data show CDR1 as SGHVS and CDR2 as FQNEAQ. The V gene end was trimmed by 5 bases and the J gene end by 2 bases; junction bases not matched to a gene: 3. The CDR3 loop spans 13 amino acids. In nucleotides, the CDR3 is TGTGCCAGCAGCCTGGGACAGCCCTACGAGCAGTACTTC. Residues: CASSLGQPYEQYF.

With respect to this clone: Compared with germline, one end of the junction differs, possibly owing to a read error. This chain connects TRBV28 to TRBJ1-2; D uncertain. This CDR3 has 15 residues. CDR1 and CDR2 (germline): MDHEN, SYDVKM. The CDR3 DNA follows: TGTGCCAGCAGTTTATTTTCTCTGTTGAACGGCCCGTCCTACTTC. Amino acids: CASSLFSLLNGPSYF.

The chain's CDR3 is CASRGGLRDTEAFF. Here the CDR3 DNA reads TGTGCCAGCAGAGGGGGGCTACGGGACACTGAAGCTTTCTTT. V gene TRBV2 combines with J gene TRBJ1-1; the D gene is possibly TRBD1 (6 bases). Germline V lookup: CDR1 SNHLY, CDR2 FYNNEI. The CDR3 is made up of 14 amino acids. Trimming took 6 bases from V and 3 from J, leaving 14 bases between them. Full variable domain (outside the CDR3, taken from reference TRBV2 and TRBJ1-1): EPEVTQTPSHQVTQMGQEVILRCVPISNHLYFYWYRQILGQKVEFLVSFYNNEISEKSEIFDDQFSVERPDGSNFTLKIRSTKLEDSAMYFCASRGGLRDTEAFFGQGTRLTVV.

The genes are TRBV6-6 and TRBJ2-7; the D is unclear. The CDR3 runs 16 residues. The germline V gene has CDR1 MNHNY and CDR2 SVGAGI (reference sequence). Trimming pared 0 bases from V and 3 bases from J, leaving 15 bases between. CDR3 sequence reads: CASSYSLVTDNYEQYF. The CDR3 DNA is TGTGCCAGCAGTTACTCGTTAGTAACAGATAACTACGAGCAGTACTTC.

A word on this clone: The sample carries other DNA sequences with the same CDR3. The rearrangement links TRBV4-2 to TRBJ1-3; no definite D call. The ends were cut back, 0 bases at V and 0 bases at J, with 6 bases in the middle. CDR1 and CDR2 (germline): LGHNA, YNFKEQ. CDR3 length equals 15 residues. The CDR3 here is CASSQDSSSGNTIYF. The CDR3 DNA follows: TGTGCCAGCAGCCAAGATTCGTCCTCTGGAAACACCATATATTTT.

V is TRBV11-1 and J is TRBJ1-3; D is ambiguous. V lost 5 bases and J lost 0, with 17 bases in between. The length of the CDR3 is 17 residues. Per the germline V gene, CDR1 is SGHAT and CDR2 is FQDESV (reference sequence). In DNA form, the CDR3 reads TGTGCCAGCAGCCCCACCGGGGTCCACGGCTCTGGAAACACCATATATTTT. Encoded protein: CASSPTGVHGSGNTIYF. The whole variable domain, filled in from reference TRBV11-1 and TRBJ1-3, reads EAEVAQSPRYKITEKSQAVAFWCDPISGHATLYWYRQILGQGPELLVQFQDESVVDDSQLPKDRFSAERLKGVDSTLKIQPAELGDSAMYLCASSPTGVHGSGNTIYFGEGSWLTVV.

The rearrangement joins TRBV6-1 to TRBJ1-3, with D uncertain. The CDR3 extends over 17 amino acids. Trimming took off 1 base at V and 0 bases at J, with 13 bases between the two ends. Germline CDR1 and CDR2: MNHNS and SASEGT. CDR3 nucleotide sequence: TGTGCCAGCAGTGAAGTAGATTGGTTAAGCTCTGGAAACACCATATATTTT. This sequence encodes CASSEVDWLSSGNTIYF.

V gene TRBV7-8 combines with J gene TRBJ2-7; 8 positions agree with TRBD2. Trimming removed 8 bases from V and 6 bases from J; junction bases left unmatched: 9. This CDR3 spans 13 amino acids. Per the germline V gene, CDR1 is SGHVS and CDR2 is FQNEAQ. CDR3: CASEWVAGGEQYF. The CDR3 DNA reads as TGTGCCAGCGAGTGGGTCGCGGGGGGCGAGCAGTACTTC.

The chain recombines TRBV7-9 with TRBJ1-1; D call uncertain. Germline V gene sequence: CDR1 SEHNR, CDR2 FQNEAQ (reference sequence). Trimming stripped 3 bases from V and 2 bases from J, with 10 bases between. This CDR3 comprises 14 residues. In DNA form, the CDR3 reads TGTGCCAGCAGCTTCCCATTGCGTAACACTGAAGCTTTCTTT. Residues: CASSFPLRNTEAFF.

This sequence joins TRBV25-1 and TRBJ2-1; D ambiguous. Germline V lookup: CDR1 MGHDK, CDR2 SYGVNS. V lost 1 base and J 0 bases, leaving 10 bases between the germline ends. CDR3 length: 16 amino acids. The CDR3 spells CASSEWALSSYNEQFF. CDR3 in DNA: TGTGCCAGCAGTGAATGGGCTCTATCCTCCTACAATGAGCAGTTCTTC.

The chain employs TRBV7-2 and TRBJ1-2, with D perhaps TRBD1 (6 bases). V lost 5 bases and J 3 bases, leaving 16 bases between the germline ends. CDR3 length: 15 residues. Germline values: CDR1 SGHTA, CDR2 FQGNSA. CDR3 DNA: TGTGCCAGCAGCATAAGGCAAACAGGGCACTATGGCTACACCTTC. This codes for CASSIRQTGHYGYTF. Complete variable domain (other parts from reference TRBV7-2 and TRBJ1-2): GAGVSQSPSNKVTEKGKDVELRCDPISGHTALYWYRQSLGQGLEFLIYFQGNSAPDKSGLPSDRFSAERTGGSVSTLTIQRTQQEDSAVYLCASSIRQTGHYGYTFGSGTRLTVV.

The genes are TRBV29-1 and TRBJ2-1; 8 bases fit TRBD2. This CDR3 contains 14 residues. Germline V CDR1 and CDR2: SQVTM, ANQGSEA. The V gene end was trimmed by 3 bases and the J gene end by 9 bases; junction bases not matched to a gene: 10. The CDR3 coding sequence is TGCAGCGTTGAGGGCGGGAGGACCCTCTCTGAGCAGTTCTTC. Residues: CSVEGGRTLSEQFF.